This T cell receptor beta chain comes out of a study of T-cell reconstitution after alpha-beta-depleted transplantation in children. Points from the study as a whole: T-cell numbers and diversity one year post-transplant derived largely from freshly generated T cells. Some patients' high day-60 TCRbeta diversity was traced to surviving recipient T cells and thymic progenitors. Reportedly, alpha-beta T cells present about two months post-transplant originated from several hundred expanded clones of graft origin.

CDR3 length equals 14 residues. Trimming took 3 bases from V and 10 from J; bases not matched to a gene: 6. Preparing the TCRbeta library involved the use of unique molecular identifiers. MiXCR, applied by TCRdb to the PCR reads, yields one record per CDR3 protein. In the table there are approximately 300,000 distinct CDR3 sequences, roughly 12% of which are singletons. This clonotype was detected many times. What it binds is unknown. The chain has TRBV12-3 or TRBV12-4 and TRBJ1-6; TRBD1 aligns across 7 bases. The material was peripheral blood, obtained 180 days after TCRalphabeta/CD19-depleted stem cell transplant. This clonotype was sampled from a male patient aged 2-15 years who had a stem cell transplant for chronic granulomatous disease, so the T cells may come from the graft donor. The CDR3 DNA reads TGTGCCAGCAGTTTTAACAGGGGCGGATCACCCCTCCACTTT. It codes for CASSFNRGGSPLHF.